The next 7 T cell receptor beta chains were all read from a single sample in a study of T cell responses to AZD1222 COVID-19 vaccine. TCRdb's table, derived via immunoSEQ multiplex PCR, lists solely in-frame clones and lacks some. Of approximately 150,000 clones in the sample, almost 95% were seen once. The sample here was peripheral blood, taken on day 0 of AZD1222 vaccination. Source of these receptors: an adult in good health.

The chain is built from TRBV5-1 and TRBJ1-2; D may be TRBD1 (6 bases). V was pared by 4 bases and J by 7 bases, with 11 bases between. The CDR3 loop spans 12 amino acids. The V gene's germline CDR1 is SGHRS and CDR2 YFSETQ. CDR3 in DNA: TGCGCCAGCAGCATTGGACAGAGTGGCTACACCTTC. This gives the protein CASSIGQSGYTF.

The chain combines TRBV9 with TRBJ1-5, with 7 bases aligning to TRBD1. CDR1 is SGDLS, CDR2 YYNGEE, per germline. This CDR3 spans 16 amino acids. V shed 0 bases and J 1 base; nucleotides not matched to a gene: 4. CDR3 amino acids: CASSVATGQSNQPQHF. The CDR3 DNA follows: TGTGCCAGCAGCGTAGCGACAGGGCAAAGCAATCAGCCCCAGCATTTT.

This clone was detected once. This chain uses TRBV5-5 with TRBJ1-5; D gene ambiguous. Trimming stripped 4 bases from V and 9 bases from J, with 17 bases between. Germline V gene lookup returns CDR1 SGHKS and CDR2 YYEKEE (reference sequence). The CDR3 runs to 14 residues. The CDR3 bases are TGTGCCAGCAGCCCCATGTCCCAACCTGGGCCCCAGCATTTT. Amino acids: CASSPMSQPGPQHF.

This clone was detected once. The chain uses TRBV10-1 and TRBJ2-2, with 16 nucleotides matching TRBD2. CDR3 length: 17 amino acids. Germline V CDR1 and CDR2: WNHNN, SYGVQD (reference sequence). V was pared by 11 bases and J by 3 bases, with 9 bases of the junction left unmatched. CDR3 DNA sequence: TGCGCCGCCGAGGGACTAGCGGGGGGGCCCGACACCGGGGAGCTGTTTTTT. Residues: CAAEGLAGGPDTGELFF.

The chain's CDR3 is CASSLPWRGERDTQYF. CDR3 in DNA: TGTGCCAGCAGCTTACCGTGGCGGGGGGAACGAGATACGCAGTATTTT. This chain connects TRBV7-6 to TRBJ2-3, with TRBD2 identical over 8 bases. The CDR3 consists of 16 residues. Germline values: CDR1 SGHVS, CDR2 FNYEAQ. The junction had 9 bases not matched to a gene; V was cut back by 2 bases and J by 5 bases.

For this clone: This sample includes further DNA sequences coding for the same CDR3. The rearrangement joins TRBV19 to TRBJ1-3; TRBD1 might be the D (5 bases). CDR1 LNHDA and CDR2 SQIVND come from the germline V gene (reference sequence). This CDR3 has 15 residues. V was clipped by 6 bases and J by 1 base, with 13 bases between them. CDR3 nucleotide sequence: TGTGCCAGTAGCCGCGACAGCTTATCTGGAAACACCATATATTTT. Translation gives CASSRDSLSGNTIYF.

The chain couples TRBV6-5 to TRBJ1-3; possibly TRBD1 for D (5 bases). This CDR3 has 16 residues. Germline-derived CDR1 and CDR2 are MNHEY and SVGAGI. V lost 2 bases and J lost 0, with 11 bases in between. The CDR3 region is CASSYRVGASGNTIYF. The CDR3 nucleotides read TGTGCCAGCAGTTACCGGGTCGGGGCCTCTGGAAACACCATATATTTT.